These T cell receptor beta chains were read from a single sample in a study of cytomegalovirus exposure and HLA in healthy donors. The repertoire was sequenced with immunoSEQ multiplex PCR; TCRdb's copy has only in-frame clones and lacks some. The data show hundreds of thousands of clones, with about 85% seen just once and 0.2% to 0.25% held by the top ten. The sequenced sample was PBMCs. These receptors all come from a girl aged 2 to 9 in good health and CMV-seronegative. The CDR3 runs from the conserved cysteine through the conserved F or W. The order of the fields is clone size, CDR3 length, D gene, V gene, J gene, CDR3 DNA, CDR3 protein. D genes are given only for firm matches. Some rows have no size entry. The others give once, few or many, or a class for an expanded clone.

>NA|17|TRBD1|TRBV7-9|TRBJ1-2
TGTGCCAGCAGCCCGCCAGGATGGGGACAGGGGGCGAAAGGCTACACCTTC
CASSPPGWGQGAKGYTF
>NA|14|NA|TRBV11-2|TRBJ1-4
TGTGCCAGCAGCCTGAGACGGAGTAATGAAAAACTGTTTTTT
CASSLRRSNEKLFF
>NA|15|TRBD2|TRBV27|TRBJ2-7
TGTGCCAGCAGTTTCGGGACTAGCGGGAGTTACGAGCAGTACTTC
CASSFGTSGSYEQYF
>NA|15|TRBD2|TRBV7-9|TRBJ2-1
TGTGCCAGCAGCTTATATGCGGGAGCGTTTGGTGAGCAGTTCTTC
CASSLYAGAFGEQFF
>NA|15|TRBD1|TRBV4-1|TRBJ1-5
TGCGCCAGCAGCCAAGACGGGACAGGGGGTCAGCCCCAGCATTTT
CASSQDGTGGQPQHF
>NA|15|TRBD1|TRBV5-6|TRBJ2-7
TGTGCCAGCAGCTTGTATCCGGGACAGACCTACGAGCAGTACTTC
CASSLYPGQTYEQYF
>NA|15|NA|TRBV11-3|TRBJ2-2
TGTGCCAGCAGCTATCTACGGGGTAACACCGGGGAGCTGTTTTTT
CASSYLRGNTGELFF
>NA|16|TRBD2|TRBV4-2|TRBJ2-7
TGTGCCAGCAGCCAAGATGAACTAGCGGGGACCTACGAGCAGTACTTC
CASSQDELAGTYEQYF
>NA|15|TRBD2|TRBV7-8|TRBJ2-5
TGTGCCAGCAGCTTAGAACTAGCGGGAGGGGAGACCCAGTACTTC
CASSLELAGGETQYF
>NA|15|NA|TRBV7-9|TRBJ1-2
TGTGCCAGCAGCTTAGTTTCAGGGGCTAACTATGGCTACACCTTC
CASSLVSGANYGYTF
>few|15|TRBD1|TRBV27|TRBJ2-3
TGTGCCAGCAGTTCGTCTGGGACAGGGACAGATACGCAGTATTTT
CASSSSGTGTDTQYF
>NA|13|NA|TRBV6-6|TRBJ2-4
TGTGCCAGCAGCCAGTTCGCCAAAAACATTCAGTACTTC
CASSQFAKNIQYF
>NA|14|NA|TRBV6-5|TRBJ2-7
TGTGCCAGCACCCCCCTAGGACAGTCCTACGAGCAGTACTTC
CASTPLGQSYEQYF
>NA|12|TRBD1|TRBV7-9|TRBJ2-7
TGTGCCAGCAGCTCGACAGGGCGGGAGCAGTACTTC
CASSSTGREQYF
>NA|19|TRBD2|TRBV7-8|TRBJ2-1
TGTGCCAGCAGCTTAGCGCGCCCGACTAGCGGGAGAGCCTACAATGAGCAGTTCTTC
CASSLARPTSGRAYNEQFF
>NA|12|NA|TRBV11-3|TRBJ2-1
TGTGCCAGCAGCTTACAGGGCAATGAGCAGTTCTTC
CASSLQGNEQFF
>once|14|NA|TRBV5-1|TRBJ2-3
TGCGCCAGCAGGGGGGCACCAAGCACAGATACGCAGTATTTT
CASRGAPSTDTQYF
>NA|12|NA|TRBV28|TRBJ2-7
TGTGCCAGCAGTTTTCGGTCCTACGAGCAGTACTTC
CASSFRSYEQYF
>NA|15|NA|TRBV10-1|TRBJ2-7
TGCGCCAGCGACGACACAGGGCCTAGCTCCTACGAGCAGTACTTC
CASDDTGPSSYEQYF
>NA|14|NA|TRBV18|TRBJ1-4
TGTGCCAGCTCACTGTGGGCGACTAATGAAAAACTGTTTTTT
CASSLWATNEKLFF
>NA|15|TRBD2|TRBV7-3|TRBJ2-3
TGTGCCAGCAGCTTAAGCGGGAGCGGCACAGATACGCAGTATTTT
CASSLSGSGTDTQYF
>NA|15|NA|TRBV7-6|TRBJ2-1
TGTGCCAGCAGCTCGACCAGAGGGACACACAATGAGCAGTTCTTC
CASSSTRGTHNEQFF
>few|13|NA|TRBV30|TRBJ2-7
TGTGCCTGGAGTGTATGGTCAGGGAACGAGCAGTACTTC
CAWSVWSGNEQYF
>NA|13|TRBD1|TRBV5-1|TRBJ1-5
TGCGCCAGCAGTAGACAGGGAATCGAGCCCCAGCATTTT
CASSRQGIEPQHF
>NA|16|TRBD1|TRBV7-8|TRBJ1-1
TGTGCCAGCAGCACACCGACAGGGGGGGTCATTGCTGAAGCTTTCTTT
CASSTPTGGVIAEAFF
>NA|14|NA|TRBV29-1|TRBJ1-1
TGCAGCGTTGAGGGAGTGGGGTTGCCCACTGAAGCTTTCTTT
CSVEGVGLPTEAFF
>few|14|NA|TRBV27|TRBJ1-1
TGTGCCAGCACTAAACTCGACAAGAACACTGAAGCTTTCTTT
CASTKLDKNTEAFF
>NA|13|NA|TRBV7-9|TRBJ2-1
TGTGCCAGCAGCTTAGCACAGCCCCTAGAGCAGTTCTTC
CASSLAQPLEQFF
>NA|19|NA|TRBV19|TRBJ1-2
TGTGCCAGTAGTACCACCTACCAAACCACAGGGAAAGCTAACTATGGCTACACCTTC
CASSTTYQTTGKANYGYTF
>once|13|NA|TRBV4-1|TRBJ1-2
TGCGCCAGCAGCCAGCAGGGGAACTATGGCTACACCTTC
CASSQQGNYGYTF
>NA|15|NA|TRBV5-5|TRBJ2-2
TGTGCCAGCAAATTAGAAGCGGTTAACACCGGGGAGCTGTTTTTT
CASKLEAVNTGELFF
>once|16|NA|TRBV29-1|TRBJ1-2
TGCAGCGTTGAAGATCTTCAAGGTAGCGGCTACTATGGCTACACCTTC
CSVEDLQGSGYYGYTF
>NA|15|TRBD2|TRBV7-3|TRBJ2-5
TGTGCCAGCAGCTTAAACTTAGCGGGGGGAGAGACCCAGTACTTC
CASSLNLAGGETQYF